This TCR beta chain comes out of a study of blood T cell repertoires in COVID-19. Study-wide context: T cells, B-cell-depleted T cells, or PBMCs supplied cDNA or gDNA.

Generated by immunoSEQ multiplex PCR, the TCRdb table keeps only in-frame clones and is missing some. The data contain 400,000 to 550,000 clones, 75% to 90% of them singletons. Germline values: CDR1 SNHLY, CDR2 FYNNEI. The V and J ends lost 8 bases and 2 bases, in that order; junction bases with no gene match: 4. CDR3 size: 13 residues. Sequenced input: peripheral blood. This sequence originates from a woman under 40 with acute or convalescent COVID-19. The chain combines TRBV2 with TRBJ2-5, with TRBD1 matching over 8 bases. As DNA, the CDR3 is TGTGCCAGCGAACGGGACAGGCAAGAGACCCAGTACTTC. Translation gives CASERDRQETQYF.